The 29 T cell receptor beta chains below were found in one sample sequenced in a study of CD8+CD57+ T cells in acquired aplastic anemia. Patients who underwent sequencing had shown CD8+CD57+ cell expansion by flow cytometry. Genomic DNA provided the template from which TCR beta VDJ and CDR3 profiles were obtained. Via MiXCR, TCRdb re-called the reads, giving one row per CDR3 protein. The data show about 160,000 distinct CDR3 sequences, roughly two thirds seen once. What was sequenced was sorted CD4+, CD8+, or CD8+CD57+ T cells (not recorded which) from PBMCs. These receptors were obtained from a human donor with aplastic anemia.

DNA for the CDR3: TGCAGTGCTCAAAATAATCGTATGAAGCTTTTCTTT. It specifies CSAQNNRMKLFF. This chain connects TRBV20-1 to TRBJ1-1, with unresolved D. V was pared by 5 bases and J by 13 bases, with 20 bases between. CDR1 and CDR2 from the germline V gene are DFQATT and SNEGSKA (reference sequence). The CDR3 runs to 12 residues.

This chain connects TRBV12-5 to TRBJ2-3; D gene uncertain. The CDR3 contains 15 residues. Germline assignment: CDR1 LGHNT and CDR2 FRNRAP. The CDR3 sequence: CASSLYSHSTDTQYF. The DNA of the CDR3 is TGTGCCAGCAGTTTATACAGTCATAGCACAGATACGCAGTATTTT.

This rearrangement joins TRBV7-8 to TRBJ2-1; D is perhaps TRBD2 (7 bases). CDR3 length equals 14 residues. Germline lookup yields CDR1 SGHVS and CDR2 FQNEAQ. Trimming stripped 3 bases from V and 10 bases from J, with 16 bases between. The CDR3 reads CASSFGGGGYEQFF. CDR3 nucleotide sequence: TGTGCCAGCAGCTTCGGCGGCGGGGGCTACGAGCAGTTCTTC.

As DNA, the CDR3 is TGTGCCAGCAGTGAATGGGCCCGGGGGCCCCAAGAGACCCAGTACTTC. It yields the protein CASSEWARGPQETQYF. The J gene is TRBJ2-5, the V gene TRBV25-1, with D perhaps assigned TRBD1 or TRBD2 (6 bases each). There are 16 residues in the CDR3. The germline V and J ends were trimmed by 1 base and 1 base, with 13 bases remaining between them. Germline CDR1 MGHDK, CDR2 SYGVNS.

V is TRBV15 and J is TRBJ2-1, with D tentatively TRBD2 (7 bases). The V end was cut by 3 bases, the J end by 7 bases, with 16 bases between. CDR1 LNHNV and CDR2 YYDKDF come from the germline V gene (reference sequence). The CDR3 loop spans 15 amino acids. The CDR3 sequence: CATSSYWGGGNEQFF. The CDR3 nucleotides are TGTGCCACCAGCAGCTATTGGGGGGGCGGGAATGAGCAGTTCTTC. Together with reference TRBV15 and TRBJ2-1, the CDR3 gives the full variable domain: DAMVIQNPRYQVTQFGKPVTLSCSQTLNHNVMYWYQQKSSQAPKLLFHYYDKDFNNEADTPDNFQSRRPNTSFCFLDIRSPGLGDTAMYLCATSSYWGGGNEQFFGPGTRLTVL.

The rearrangement uses TRBV7-2 and TRBJ2-7, with TRBD2 identical over 7 bases. The CDR3 is 15 amino acids. V shed 3 bases and J 2 bases; nucleotides not matched to a gene: 7. CDR1 and CDR2 (germline): SGHTA, FQGNSA. The CDR3 region is CASSFSGTLTYEQYF. CDR3 coding DNA: TGTGCCAGCAGCTTCAGCGGGACGCTGACCTACGAGCAGTACTTC.

The genes are TRBV25-1 and TRBJ2-1; a weak D match, TRBD2 (6 bases). Germline lookup yields CDR1 MGHDK and CDR2 SYGVNS. CDR3 length equals 16 residues. Between the trimmed V and J ends, which lost 3 bases and 2 bases, there was a span of 14 bases. CDR3 amino acids: CASSDPGGRPYNEQFF. For the CDR3, the DNA is TGTGCCAGCAGTGATCCCGGAGGGAGACCCTACAATGAGCAGTTCTTC. Full variable domain (rest looked up from reference TRBV25-1 and TRBJ2-1): EADIYQTPRYLVIGTGKKITLECSQTMGHDKMYWYQQDPGMELHLIHYSYGVNSTEKGDLSSESTVSRIRTEHFPLTLESARPSHTSQYLCASSDPGGRPYNEQFFGPGTRLTVL.

The CDR3 here is CASSFKVDNSPLHF. DNA for the CDR3: TGTGCCAGCAGCTTTAAAGTGGATAATTCACCCCTCCACTTT. V and J are TRBV7-8 and TRBJ1-6; D gene ambiguous. The CDR3 length is 14 residues. The V end lost 3 bases, the J end lost 5 bases, and 8 bases lay between the germline ends. CDR1 and CDR2 (germline): SGHVS, FQNEAQ.

This clonotype was found once. V gene TRBV20-1 combines with J gene TRBJ2-5; 10 bases agree with TRBD2. Germline trimming cut 1 base from V and 1 base from J; bases unmatched to any gene: 0. Germline V lookup: CDR1 DFQATT, CDR2 SNEGSKA (reference sequence). This CDR3 region has 14 residues. Written as DNA, the CDR3 is TGCAGTGCTAGAGGGACTAGCGGCCAAGAGACCCAGTACTTC. This sequence encodes CSARGTSGQETQYF.

The V call is TRBV7-2, the J call TRBJ2-2; the D is unclear. CDR3 length: 17 residues. In germline, CDR1 is SGHTA, CDR2 FQGNSA. V was pared by 4 bases and J by 5 bases, with 20 bases between. CDR3 coding DNA: TGTGCCAGCAGCTCCCCAAATCGAAGTCTTTCGACCGGGGAGCTGTTTTTT. Translating gives CASSSPNRSLSTGELFF.

The chain has TRBV7-9 and TRBJ2-1; possibly TRBD2 for D (5 bases). Germline values: CDR1 SEHNR, CDR2 FQNEAQ (reference sequence). V lost 5 bases, J lost 9 bases, and 20 bases lay in between. The CDR3 contains 15 residues. The CDR3 reads CASSERLTGAGEQFF. The CDR3 bases are TGTGCCAGCAGCGAACGCCTCACCGGCGCGGGTGAGCAGTTCTTC.

The rearrangement links TRBV25-1 to TRBJ2-7; either TRBD1 or TRBD2 may supply D (5 bases each). The germline CDR1 and CDR2 sequences are MGHDK and SYGVNS. The V end was cut by 4 bases, the J end by 5 bases, with 15 bases between. This CDR3 is 14 amino acids long. CDR3: CASSGALGVNEQYF. The CDR3 DNA reads as TGTGCCAGCAGTGGGGCCTTGGGGGTAAACGAGCAGTACTTC.

Turning to this clonotype: The germline gene is not matched at one end of the junction; a read error may be the cause. V gene TRBV7-9 combines with J gene TRBJ2-2; D gene ambiguous. The germline V gene encodes CDR1 SEHNR and CDR2 FQNEAQ (reference sequence). This CDR3 has 16 residues. The CDR3 DNA sequence: TGTGCTAGCAGCTTAGGCCCCCCTGGGTCGGCCGGGGAGCTGTTTTTT. Protein: CASSLGPPGSAGELFF.

This clonotype was detected once. Here the CDR3 reads CASSPGTSEYEQYF. The DNA for the CDR3 is TGTGCCAGCAGCCCTGGGACTAGTGAGTACGAGCAGTACTTC. The rearrangement joins TRBV9 to TRBJ2-7, with TRBD2 matching 8 bases. CDR1 and CDR2 from the germline V gene are SGDLS and YYNGEE. The CDR3 extends over 14 amino acids. V shed 4 bases and J 4 bases; nucleotides not matched to a gene: 7.

The table lists this clonotype with many counts. V is TRBV7-8 and J is TRBJ1-1, with D possibly matching TRBD1 (5 bases). CDR3 length: 16 amino acids. Deletions cut 2 bases from V and 5 bases from J, with 18 bases between. Germline assignment: CDR1 SGHVS and CDR2 FQNEAQ. CDR3 in DNA: TGTGCCAGCAGCTTAAGTGTAGTGGCAGGGCGGACTGAAGCTTTCTTT. It encodes CASSLSVVAGRTEAFF.

The chain joins TRBV7-2 to TRBJ2-7, with 9 bases identical to TRBD2. The CDR3 is 18 residues long. Germline V gene sequence: CDR1 SGHTA, CDR2 FQGNSA. The V and J ends lost 1 base and 2 bases, in that order; junction bases with no gene match: 12. In nucleotides, the CDR3 is TGTGCCAGCAGCTTAGGTCCGGGGTGGAGCGGGAGGCCCTACGAGCAGTACTTC. It is translated as CASSLGPGWSGRPYEQYF.

J is TRBJ2-5 and V is TRBV9, with 14 bases that match TRBD2. With V trimmed by 4 bases and J by 5 bases, 7 bases remained unmatched. There are 16 residues in the CDR3. Germline CDR1 and CDR2: SGDLS and YYNGEE. DNA of the CDR3: TGTGCCAGCAGCCCCCAGGGACTAGCGGGGGTTGAGACCCAGTACTTC. Its translation: CASSPQGLAGVETQYF. Full variable domain (missing parts from reference TRBV9 and TRBJ2-5): DSGVTQTPKHLITATGQRVTLRCSPRSGDLSVYWYQQSLDQGLQFLIQYYNGEERAKGNILERFSAQQFPDLHSELNLSSLELGDSALYFCASSPQGLAGVETQYFGPGTRLLVL.

V is TRBV25-1 and J is TRBJ1-6, with a weak D call TRBD1 (5 bases). The CDR3 is 14 residues long. Germline V CDR1 and CDR2: MGHDK, SYGVNS. V was pared by 3 bases and J by 6 bases, with 9 bases between. CDR3 sequence: CASSEGLSNSPLHF. The DNA of the CDR3 is TGTGCCAGCAGTGAGGGACTCAGTAATTCACCCCTCCACTTT.

In this sample, this clonotype turned up a few times. The genes are TRBV7-3 and TRBJ1-1, with 7 nucleotides matching TRBD1. CDR1 and CDR2 from the germline V gene are SGHTA and FQGTGA. Trimming at V came to 6 bases and at J to 7 bases, leaving 2 bases not matched to a gene. The CDR3 length is 11 residues. DNA of the CDR3: TGTGCCAGCAGTCGACAGGGTGAAGCTTTCTTT. Translating gives CASSRQGEAFF. The whole variable domain, filled in from reference TRBV7-3 and TRBJ1-1, reads GAGVSQTPSNKVTEKGKYVELRCDPISGHTALYWYRQSLGQGPEFLIYFQGTGAADDSGLPNDRFFAVRPEGSVSTLKIQRTERGDSAVYLCASSRQGEAFFGQGTRLTVV.

This clonotype was seen a few times. The chain uses TRBV20-1 and TRBJ1-2; 7 nucleotides align to TRBD1. J gave up 5 bases and V 3 bases, and 6 bases lay outside the gene matches. There are 13 residues in the CDR3. The germline gives CDR1 DFQATT, CDR2 SNEGSKA (reference sequence). The CDR3 reads CSASSDRAYGYTF. CDR3 DNA: TGCAGTGCTAGTAGCGACAGGGCGTATGGCTACACCTTC.

V usage is TRBV10-3 and J usage is TRBJ2-1, with 10 positions matching TRBD2. Losses at the gene ends were 4 bases for V and 2 bases for J; bases not matched to a gene: 5. The CDR3 extends over 16 amino acids. Germline loops: CDR1 ENHRY, CDR2 SYGVKD. Here the CDR3 DNA reads TGTGCCATCAGTGGGACTAGCGGAAAAACCTACAATGAGCAGTTCTTC. It specifies CAISGTSGKTYNEQFF.

The table lists this clonotype with a few counts. The rearrangement links TRBV7-8 to TRBJ2-3; 8 bases fit TRBD1. The germline CDR1 and CDR2 sequences are SGHVS and FQNEAQ. The CDR3 length is 12 residues. With 7 bases clipped from V and 6 bases from J, the junction kept 3 bases outside the gene matches. CDR3 loop: CASTGGGDTQYF. The CDR3 DNA is TGTGCCAGCACAGGGGGCGGTGATACGCAGTATTTT.

This clonotype occurred many times. This rearrangement joins TRBV6-2 or TRBV6-3 to TRBJ2-2; D gene unclear. The CDR3 totals 14 residues. Trimming cost V 0 bases and J 1 base, with 3 bases left between them. Germline CDR1 and CDR2: MNHEY and SVGEGT. As DNA, the CDR3 is TGTGCCAGCAGTTACTCGGGGAACACCGGGGAGCTGTTTTTT. This sequence encodes CASSYSGNTGELFF.

The chain combines TRBV20-1 with TRBJ1-1; D is perhaps TRBD1 (5 bases). The CDR3 is made up of 12 amino acids. Germline assignment: CDR1 DFQATT and CDR2 SNEGSKA (reference sequence). V was clipped by 3 bases and J by 5 bases, with 10 bases between them. The CDR3 nucleotides read TGCAGTGCTAGCCGGGACTGGACTGAAGCTTTCTTT. Translating it yields CSASRDWTEAFF.

The chain combines TRBV7-2 with TRBJ2-7; 7 nucleotides line up with TRBD1. V dropped 5 bases and J dropped 5; count of bases not matched to a gene: 6. Germline CDR1 and CDR2: SGHTA and FQGNSA. The CDR3 length is 13 residues. The CDR3 coding sequence is TGTGCCAGCAGCCCGATTGGGACAGACGAGCAGTACTTC. Protein: CASSPIGTDEQYF.

By share of the sample, this clonotype is medium-sized (0.01 to 0.1%). The CDR3 protein is CATSRGDTSNTGELFF. CDR3 bases: TGTGCCACCAGCAGAGGGGACACATCGAACACCGGGGAGCTGTTTTTT. The chain carries TRBV15 and TRBJ2-2, with D perhaps matching TRBD1 (6 bases). The CDR3 consists of 16 residues. V lost 1 base, J lost 0 bases, and 9 bases lay in between. Germline CDR1 and CDR2: LNHNV and YYDKDF (reference sequence).

Many counts were recorded for this clonotype. The V gene is TRBV11-2, the J gene TRBJ1-1; TRBD1 is a possible D gene (6 bases). Trimming shortened V by 5 bases and J by 7 bases, and 17 bases separated the two germline ends. The CDR3 loop spans 14 amino acids. In germline, CDR1 is SGHAT, CDR2 FQNNGV. CDR3 residues: CASSPEGGPYEAFF. CDR3 DNA sequence: TGTGCCAGCAGCCCTGAGGGGGGCCCATATGAAGCTTTCTTT.

This clonotype was detected once. The chain couples TRBV7-9 to TRBJ2-1; 10 bases match TRBD2. Germline V gives CDR1 SEHNR, CDR2 FQNEAQ (reference sequence). The junction had 9 bases not matched to a gene; V was cut back by 3 bases and J by 7 bases. The CDR3 length is 16 residues. Here the CDR3 reads CASSFPFGTSDNEQFF. CDR3 nucleotide sequence: TGTGCCAGCAGCTTTCCTTTCGGGACTAGCGATAATGAGCAGTTCTTC.

The chain joins TRBV7-9 to TRBJ2-5; D is ambiguous. This CDR3 is built from 11 residues. Trimming left V 3 bases short and J 5 bases short, with 4 bases between. Per germline, CDR1 SEHNR and CDR2 FQNEAQ (reference sequence). CDR3 nucleotides: TGTGCCAGCAGCTTTATGGAGACCCAGTACTTC. As protein: CASSFMETQYF.